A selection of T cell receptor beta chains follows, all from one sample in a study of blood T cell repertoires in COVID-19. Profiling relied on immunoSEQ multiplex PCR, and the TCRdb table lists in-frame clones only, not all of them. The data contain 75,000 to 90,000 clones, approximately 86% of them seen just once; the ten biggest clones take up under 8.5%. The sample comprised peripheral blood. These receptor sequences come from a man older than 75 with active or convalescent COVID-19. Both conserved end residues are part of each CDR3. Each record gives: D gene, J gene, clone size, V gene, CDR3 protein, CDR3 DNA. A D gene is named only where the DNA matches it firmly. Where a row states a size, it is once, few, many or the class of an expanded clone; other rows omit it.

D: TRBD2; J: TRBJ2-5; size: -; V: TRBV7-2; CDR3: CASSHSGSRGGVAQYF; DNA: TGTGCCAGCAGCCACTCGGGGTCTCGCGGGGGGGTGGCCCAGTACTTC
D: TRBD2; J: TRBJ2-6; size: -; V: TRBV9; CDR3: CASSRGVNSGANVLTF; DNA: TGTGCCAGCAGTCGGGGGGTCAACTCTGGGGCCAACGTCCTGACTTTC
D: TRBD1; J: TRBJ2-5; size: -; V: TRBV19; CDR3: CASSTHRGETQYF; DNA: TGTGCCAGTAGTACACACAGGGGAGAGACCCAGTACTTC
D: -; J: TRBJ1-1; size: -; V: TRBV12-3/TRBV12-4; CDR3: CASSFRNTEAFF; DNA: TGTGCCAGCAGTTTTCGGAACACTGAAGCTTTCTTT
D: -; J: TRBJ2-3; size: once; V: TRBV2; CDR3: CASSTGFTDTQYF; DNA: TGTGCCAGCAGCACAGGATTCACAGATACGCAGTATTTT
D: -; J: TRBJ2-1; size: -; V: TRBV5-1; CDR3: CASSLESRPRGMDEQFF; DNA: TGCGCCAGCAGCTTGGAGTCGAGGCCCCGGGGTATGGATGAGCAGTTCTTC
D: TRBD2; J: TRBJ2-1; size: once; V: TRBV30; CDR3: CARYSGGRYGEQFF; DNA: TGTGCCCGATATAGCGGGGGTCGGTATGGTGAGCAGTTCTTC
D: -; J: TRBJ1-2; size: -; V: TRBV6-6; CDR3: CASGYYSYGYTF; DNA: TGTGCCAGCGGGTACTACAGCTATGGCTACACCTTC
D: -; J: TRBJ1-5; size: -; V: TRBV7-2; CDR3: CASSSRVESQPQHF; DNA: TGTGCCAGCAGCTCCAGGGTCGAGAGTCAGCCCCAGCATTTT
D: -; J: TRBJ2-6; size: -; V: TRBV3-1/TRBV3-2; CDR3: CASSQLTGSDFSGANVLTF; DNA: TGTGCCAGCAGCCAATTAACAGGGTCTGACTTTTCTGGGGCCAACGTCCTGACTTTC
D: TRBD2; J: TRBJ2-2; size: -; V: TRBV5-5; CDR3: CASSTATMGLPPGGELFF; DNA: TGTGCCAGCAGCACAGCCACAATGGGACTACCCCCCGGCGGGGAGCTGTTTTTT
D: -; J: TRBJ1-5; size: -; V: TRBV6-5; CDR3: CASTRAVGSNQPQHF; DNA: TGTGCCAGCACCCGCGCGGTCGGTAGCAATCAGCCCCAGCATTTT
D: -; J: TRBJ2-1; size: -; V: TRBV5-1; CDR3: CASSLIPGNEQFF; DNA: TGCGCCAGCAGCTTGATTCCCGGGAATGAGCAGTTCTTC
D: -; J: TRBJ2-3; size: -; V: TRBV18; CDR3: CASSDSASTDTQYF; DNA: TGTGCCAGCTCCGACTCGGCGAGCACAGATACGCAGTATTTT
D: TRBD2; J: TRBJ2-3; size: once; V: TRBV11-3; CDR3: CASSSRLAGGRDTQYF; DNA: TGTGCCAGCAGCTCTAGACTAGCGGGGGGCCGGGATACGCAGTATTTT
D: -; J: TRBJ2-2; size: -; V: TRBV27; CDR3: CASSLLGQGSTGELFF; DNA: TGTGCCAGCAGTTTATTGGGGCAGGGGAGCACCGGGGAGCTGTTTTTT